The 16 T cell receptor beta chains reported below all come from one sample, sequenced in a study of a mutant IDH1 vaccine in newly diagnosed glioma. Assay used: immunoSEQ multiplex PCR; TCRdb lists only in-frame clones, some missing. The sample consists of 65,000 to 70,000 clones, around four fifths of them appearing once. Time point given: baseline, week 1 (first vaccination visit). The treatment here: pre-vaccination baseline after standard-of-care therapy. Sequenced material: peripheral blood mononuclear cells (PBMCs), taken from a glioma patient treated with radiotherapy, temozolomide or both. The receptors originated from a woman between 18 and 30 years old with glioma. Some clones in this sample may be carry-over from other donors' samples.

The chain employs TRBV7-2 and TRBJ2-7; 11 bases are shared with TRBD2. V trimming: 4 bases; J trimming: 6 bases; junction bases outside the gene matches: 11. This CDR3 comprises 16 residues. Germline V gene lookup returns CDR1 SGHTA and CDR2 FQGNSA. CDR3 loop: CASSSGGTSGNSEQYF. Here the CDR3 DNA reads TGTGCCAGCAGCTCCGGAGGGACTAGCGGTAACTCCGAGCAGTACTTC.

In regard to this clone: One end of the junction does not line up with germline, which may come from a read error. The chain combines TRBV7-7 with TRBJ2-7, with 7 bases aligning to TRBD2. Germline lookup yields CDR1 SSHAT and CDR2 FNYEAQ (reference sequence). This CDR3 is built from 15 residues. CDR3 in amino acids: CASSLGGGSGYEQYF. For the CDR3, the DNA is TGTGCTAGCAGCTTAGGTGGCGGGAGTGGGTACGAGCAGTACTTC.

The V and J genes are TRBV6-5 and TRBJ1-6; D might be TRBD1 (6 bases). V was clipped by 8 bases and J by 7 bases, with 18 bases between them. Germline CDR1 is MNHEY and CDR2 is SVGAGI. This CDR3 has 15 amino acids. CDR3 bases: TGTGCCAGCCAACACAGGGCAACCCTCAATTCACCCCTCCACTTT. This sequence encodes CASQHRATLNSPLHF.

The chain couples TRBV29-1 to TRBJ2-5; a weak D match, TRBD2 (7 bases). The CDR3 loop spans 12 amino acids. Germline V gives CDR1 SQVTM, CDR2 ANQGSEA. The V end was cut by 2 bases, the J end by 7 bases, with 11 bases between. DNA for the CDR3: TGCAGCGTTGAAAAGGGAGGGGGGACCCAGTACTTC. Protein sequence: CSVEKGGGTQYF.

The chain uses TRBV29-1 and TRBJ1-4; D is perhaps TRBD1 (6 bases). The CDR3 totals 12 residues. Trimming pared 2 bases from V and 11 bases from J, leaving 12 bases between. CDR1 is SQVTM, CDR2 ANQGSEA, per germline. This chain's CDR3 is CSVEKETGKLFF. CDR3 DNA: TGCAGCGTTGAAAAAGAAACAGGGAAACTGTTTTTT.

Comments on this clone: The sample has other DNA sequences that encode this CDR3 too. In DNA, the CDR3 is TGCGCCAGCAGCCTATCGGCCGCGAACACTGAAGCTTTCTTT. Translating gives CASSLSAANTEAFF. The chain has TRBV5-1 and TRBJ1-1; D call uncertain. The CDR3 has 14 residues. CDR1 is SGHRS, CDR2 YFSETQ, per germline. The V and J ends lost 4 bases and 1 base respectively, with 11 bases between them. Filled out from reference TRBV5-1 and TRBJ1-1, the complete variable domain reads KAGVTQTPRYLIKTRGQQVTLSCSPISGHRSVSWYQQTPGQGLQFLFEYFSETQRNKGNFPGRFSGRQFSNSRSEMNVSTLELGDSALYLCASSLSAANTEAFFGQGTRLTVV.

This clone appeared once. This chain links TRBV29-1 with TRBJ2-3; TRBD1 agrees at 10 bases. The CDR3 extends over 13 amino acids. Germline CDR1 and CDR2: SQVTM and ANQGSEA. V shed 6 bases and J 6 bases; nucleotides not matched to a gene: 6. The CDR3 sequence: CSVQTGGLDTQYF. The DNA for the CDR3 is TGCAGCGTACAGACAGGGGGCCTGGATACGCAGTATTTT.

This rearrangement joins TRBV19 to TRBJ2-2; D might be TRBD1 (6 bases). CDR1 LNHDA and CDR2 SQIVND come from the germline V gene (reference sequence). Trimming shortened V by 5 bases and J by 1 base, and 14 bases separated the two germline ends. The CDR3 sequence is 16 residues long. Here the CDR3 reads CASSPSQQGNTGELFF. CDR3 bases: TGTGCCAGTAGTCCAAGTCAACAGGGGAACACCGGGGAGCTGTTTTTT.

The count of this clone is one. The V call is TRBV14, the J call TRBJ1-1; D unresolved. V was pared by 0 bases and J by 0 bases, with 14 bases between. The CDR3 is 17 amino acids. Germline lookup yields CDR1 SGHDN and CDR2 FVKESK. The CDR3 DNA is TGTGCCAGCAGCCAAGATCCCCACCGAGCTGTGAACACTGAAGCTTTCTTT. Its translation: CASSQDPHRAVNTEAFF.

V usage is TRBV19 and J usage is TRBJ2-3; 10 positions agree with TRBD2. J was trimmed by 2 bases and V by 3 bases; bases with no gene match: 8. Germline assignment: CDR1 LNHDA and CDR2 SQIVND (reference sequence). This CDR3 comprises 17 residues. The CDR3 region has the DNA TGTGCCAGTAGTATTATGAGACTAGCGGGCCCCACAGATACGCAGTATTTT. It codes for CASSIMRLAGPTDTQYF.

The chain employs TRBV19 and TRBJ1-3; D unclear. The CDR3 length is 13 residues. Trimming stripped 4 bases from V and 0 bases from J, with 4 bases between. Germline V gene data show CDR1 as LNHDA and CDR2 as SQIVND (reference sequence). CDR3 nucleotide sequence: TGTGCCAGTAGTACCGTCTCTGGAAACACCATATATTTT. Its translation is CASSTVSGNTIYF.

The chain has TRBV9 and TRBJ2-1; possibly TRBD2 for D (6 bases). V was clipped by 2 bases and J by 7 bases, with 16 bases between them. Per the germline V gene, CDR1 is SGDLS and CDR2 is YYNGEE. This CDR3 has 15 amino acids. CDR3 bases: TGTGCCAGCAGCGTGTTCCCGGGAGAAGTGAATGAGCAGTTCTTC. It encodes CASSVFPGEVNEQFF.

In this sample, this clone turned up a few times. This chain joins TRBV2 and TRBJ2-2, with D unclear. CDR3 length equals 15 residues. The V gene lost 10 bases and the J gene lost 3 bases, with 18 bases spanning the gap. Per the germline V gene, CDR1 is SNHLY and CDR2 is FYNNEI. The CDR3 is CAIRGLAGHTGELFF. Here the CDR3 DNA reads TGTGCCATAAGAGGCTTGGCAGGACACACCGGGGAGCTGTTTTTT. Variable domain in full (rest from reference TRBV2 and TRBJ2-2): EPEVTQTPSHQVTQMGQEVILRCVPISNHLYFYWYRQILGQKVEFLVSFYNNEISEKSEIFDDQFSVERPDGSNFTLKIRSTKLEDSAMYFCAIRGLAGHTGELFFGEGSRLTVL.

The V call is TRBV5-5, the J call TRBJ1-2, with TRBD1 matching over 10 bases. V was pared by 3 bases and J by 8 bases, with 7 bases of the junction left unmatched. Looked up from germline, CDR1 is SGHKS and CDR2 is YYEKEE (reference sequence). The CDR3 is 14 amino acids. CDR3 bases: TGTGCCAGCAGCTCCGGGACAGGGGCCGGGGGCTACACCTTC. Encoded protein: CASSSGTGAGGYTF.

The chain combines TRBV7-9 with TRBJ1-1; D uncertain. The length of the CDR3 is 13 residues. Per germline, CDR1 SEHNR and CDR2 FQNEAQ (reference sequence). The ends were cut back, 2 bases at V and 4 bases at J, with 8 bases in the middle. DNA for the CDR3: TGTGCCAGCAGCTTACCACCCCCCACTGAAGCTTTCTTT. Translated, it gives CASSLPPPTEAFF.

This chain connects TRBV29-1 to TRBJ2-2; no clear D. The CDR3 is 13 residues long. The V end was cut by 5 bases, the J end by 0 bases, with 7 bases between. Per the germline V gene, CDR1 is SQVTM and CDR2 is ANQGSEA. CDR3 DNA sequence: TGCAGCGTTCTCGACCCGAACACCGGGGAGCTGTTTTTT. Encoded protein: CSVLDPNTGELFF.